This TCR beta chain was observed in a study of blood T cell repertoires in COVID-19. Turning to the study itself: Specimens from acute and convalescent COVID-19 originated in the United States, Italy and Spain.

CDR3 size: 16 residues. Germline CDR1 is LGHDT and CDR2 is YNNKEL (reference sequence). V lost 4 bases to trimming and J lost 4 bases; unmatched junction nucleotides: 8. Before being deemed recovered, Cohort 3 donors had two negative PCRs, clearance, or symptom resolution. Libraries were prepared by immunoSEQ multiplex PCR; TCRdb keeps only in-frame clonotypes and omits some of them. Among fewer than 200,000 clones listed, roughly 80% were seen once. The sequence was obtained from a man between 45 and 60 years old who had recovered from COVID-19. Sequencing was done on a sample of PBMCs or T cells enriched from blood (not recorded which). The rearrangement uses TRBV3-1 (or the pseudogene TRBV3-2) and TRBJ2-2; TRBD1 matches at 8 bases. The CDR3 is CASSLIRTGITGELFF. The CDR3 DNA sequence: TGTGCCAGCAGCCTAATTAGGACAGGGATCACCGGGGAGCTGTTTTTT.